These 11 T cell receptor beta chains were all obtained from the same sample, sequenced in a study of T cell repertoires in cytomegalovirus infection. TCRdb called the reads again in MiXCR, with one record for every CDR3 protein. The sample records approximately 390,000 distinct CDR3 sequences, approximately 30% being singletons. Their antigen targets remain unknown. Material: cultured PBMCs, obtained from culture after CMV antigen stimulation. These receptors came from a human donor in good health (CMV status not recorded). Some clones in this sample may be carry-over from other donors' samples.

This clonotype was counted between two and nine times. The chain uses TRBV27 and TRBJ2-1; perhaps D is TRBD1 or TRBD2 (7 bases each). Trimming left V 10 bases short and J 8 bases short, with 18 bases between. The germline gives CDR1 MNHEY, CDR2 SMNVEV (reference sequence). This CDR3 has 13 amino acids. The CDR3 loop is CATGGGHLDEQFF. CDR3 nucleotide sequence: TGTGCCACAGGGGGGGGCCATTTAGATGAGCAGTTCTTC.

This clonotype showed up just a few times. V gene TRBV12-3 or TRBV12-4 combines with J gene TRBJ2-1; TRBD2 aligns across 7 bases. J was trimmed by 7 bases and V by 3 bases; bases with no gene match: 9. The CDR3 consists of 15 residues. CDR3 sequence: CASSFSGSGTNEQFF. In DNA, the CDR3 is TGTGCCAGCAGTTTTTCAGGAAGCGGGACGAATGAGCAGTTCTTC.

V and J are TRBV7-2 and TRBJ2-2; TRBD2 agrees at 8 bases. CDR3 length equals 16 residues. V was pared by 0 bases and J by 4 bases, with 4 bases of the junction left unmatched. Germline assignment: CDR1 SGHTA and CDR2 FQGNSA. The CDR3 sequence is CASSLAGGRTTGELFF. The DNA for the CDR3 is TGTGCCAGCAGCTTAGCCGGCGGGAGGACCACCGGGGAGCTGTTTTTT.

V gene TRBV7-2 combines with J gene TRBJ2-2; the match to TRBD2 covers 11 bases. The CDR3 covers 15 residues. With V trimmed by 3 bases and J by 7 bases, 4 bases remained unmatched. Germline V lookup: CDR1 SGHTA, CDR2 FQGNSA. CDR3 nucleotides: TGTGCCAGCAGCTTGATGACTAGCGGGATCGGGGAGCTGTTTTTT. As protein: CASSLMTSGIGELFF.

This clonotype was counted between two and nine times. The chain couples TRBV7-9 to TRBJ1-4; D is unresolved. The CDR3 loop spans 12 amino acids. Germline V gives CDR1 SEHNR, CDR2 FQNEAQ (reference sequence). V was clipped by 3 bases and J by 4 bases, with 3 bases between them. The CDR3 coding sequence is TGTGCCAGCAGCTTCAGTAATGAAAAACTGTTTTTT. Its translation: CASSFSNEKLFF.

This clonotype was counted a few times. This chain links TRBV7-3 with TRBJ1-2, with D uncertain. Trimming cost V 4 bases and J 8 bases, with 14 bases left between them. The CDR3 runs 13 residues. Per the germline V gene, CDR1 is SGHTA and CDR2 is FQGTGA. The CDR3 reads CASSSGVLGGYTF. The CDR3 bases are TGTGCCAGCAGCTCCGGGGTCCTGGGGGGCTACACCTTC. Full variable domain (rest looked up from reference TRBV7-3 and TRBJ1-2): GAGVSQTPSNKVTEKGKYVELRCDPISGHTALYWYRQSLGQGPEFLIYFQGTGAADDSGLPNDRFFAVRPEGSVSTLKIQRTERGDSAVYLCASSSGVLGGYTFGSGTRLTVV.

The gene calls are TRBV7-2 and TRBJ2-5, with D hard to call. The CDR3 is 12 residues long. Between the trimmed V and J ends, which lost 2 bases and 5 bases, there was a span of 6 bases. The V gene's germline CDR1 is SGHTA and CDR2 FQGNSA. DNA for the CDR3: TGTGCCAGCAGCTTATATGGGGAGACCCAGTACTTC. Protein product: CASSLYGETQYF.

This clonotype turned up a few times. The rearrangement joins TRBV12-3 or TRBV12-4 to TRBJ2-3; D uncertain. V was pared by 6 bases and J by 1 base, with 11 bases between. This CDR3 has 14 residues. The CDR3 spells CASRSEYGTDTQYF. For the CDR3, the DNA is TGTGCCAGCAGATCAGAATATGGCACAGATACGCAGTATTTT.

The chain carries TRBV7-2 and TRBJ2-7; D is perhaps TRBD1 (5 bases). Trimming took off 4 bases at V and 3 bases at J, with 25 bases between the two ends. Germline V gene lookup returns CDR1 SGHTA and CDR2 FQGNSA. The CDR3 consists of 18 residues. The CDR3 DNA sequence: TGTGCCAGCAGCTCCAGGGCGACAGTCCAGCGAACCCACTACGAGCAGTACTTC. It is translated as CASSSRATVQRTHYEQYF.

The J gene is TRBJ2-3, the V gene TRBV6-2 or TRBV6-3; weak D call: TRBD2 (6 bases). In germline, CDR1 is MNHEY, CDR2 SVGEGT. V was clipped by 2 bases and J by 0 bases, with 18 bases between them. This CDR3 spans 18 amino acids. The CDR3 coding sequence is TGTGCCAGCAGTTACCCCCTTGGCGGGGCGAAAAGCACAGATACGCAGTATTTT. Translated: CASSYPLGGAKSTDTQYF.

The chain is built from TRBV12-3 or TRBV12-4 and TRBJ2-1, with 8 positions matching TRBD2. Trimming removed 6 bases from V and 6 bases from J; junction bases left unmatched: 7. This CDR3 has 14 amino acids. The CDR3 DNA is TGTGCCAGCAGACTCTCTAGCGGGTCCAATGAGCAGTTCTTC. This sequence encodes CASRLSSGSNEQFF.